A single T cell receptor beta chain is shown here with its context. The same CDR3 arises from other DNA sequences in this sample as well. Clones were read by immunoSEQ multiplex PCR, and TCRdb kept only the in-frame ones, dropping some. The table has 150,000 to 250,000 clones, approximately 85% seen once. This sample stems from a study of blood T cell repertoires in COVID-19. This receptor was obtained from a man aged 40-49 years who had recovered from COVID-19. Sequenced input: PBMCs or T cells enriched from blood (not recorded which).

The CDR3 nucleotides are TGTGCCAGCAGCTTAGACAGGGGACCCAACACTGAAGCTTTCTTT. This translates into CASSLDRGPNTEAFF. The rearrangement joins TRBV7-9 to TRBJ1-1, with TRBD1 identical over 7 bases. The CDR3 has 15 amino acids. Trimming took 1 base from V and 2 from J; bases not matched to a gene: 4. In germline, CDR1 is SEHNR, CDR2 FQNEAQ (reference sequence).